This T cell receptor beta chain was captured by sequencing in a study of identical twins. Germline CDR1 and CDR2: KGHSH and LQKENI. The CDR3 has 12 amino acids. Trimming removed 5 bases at V and 1 base at J, with 6 bases between. Using its own MiXCR run on the 5' RACE reads, TCRdb lists one record per CDR3 protein. The top ten clones hold over 8% of a sample with a few hundred thousand distinct CDR3 sequences, roughly 10% of them seen once. This clonotype appeared a few times. This clonotype was obtained from a man between 50 and 59 years old in good health. The chain uses TRBV18 and TRBJ2-7; D not resolved. Material for sequencing was memory T cells sorted from blood. Written as DNA, the CDR3 is TGTGCCAGCTCATCAGCTTCCTACGAGCAGTACTTC. Its protein is CASSSASYEQYF.